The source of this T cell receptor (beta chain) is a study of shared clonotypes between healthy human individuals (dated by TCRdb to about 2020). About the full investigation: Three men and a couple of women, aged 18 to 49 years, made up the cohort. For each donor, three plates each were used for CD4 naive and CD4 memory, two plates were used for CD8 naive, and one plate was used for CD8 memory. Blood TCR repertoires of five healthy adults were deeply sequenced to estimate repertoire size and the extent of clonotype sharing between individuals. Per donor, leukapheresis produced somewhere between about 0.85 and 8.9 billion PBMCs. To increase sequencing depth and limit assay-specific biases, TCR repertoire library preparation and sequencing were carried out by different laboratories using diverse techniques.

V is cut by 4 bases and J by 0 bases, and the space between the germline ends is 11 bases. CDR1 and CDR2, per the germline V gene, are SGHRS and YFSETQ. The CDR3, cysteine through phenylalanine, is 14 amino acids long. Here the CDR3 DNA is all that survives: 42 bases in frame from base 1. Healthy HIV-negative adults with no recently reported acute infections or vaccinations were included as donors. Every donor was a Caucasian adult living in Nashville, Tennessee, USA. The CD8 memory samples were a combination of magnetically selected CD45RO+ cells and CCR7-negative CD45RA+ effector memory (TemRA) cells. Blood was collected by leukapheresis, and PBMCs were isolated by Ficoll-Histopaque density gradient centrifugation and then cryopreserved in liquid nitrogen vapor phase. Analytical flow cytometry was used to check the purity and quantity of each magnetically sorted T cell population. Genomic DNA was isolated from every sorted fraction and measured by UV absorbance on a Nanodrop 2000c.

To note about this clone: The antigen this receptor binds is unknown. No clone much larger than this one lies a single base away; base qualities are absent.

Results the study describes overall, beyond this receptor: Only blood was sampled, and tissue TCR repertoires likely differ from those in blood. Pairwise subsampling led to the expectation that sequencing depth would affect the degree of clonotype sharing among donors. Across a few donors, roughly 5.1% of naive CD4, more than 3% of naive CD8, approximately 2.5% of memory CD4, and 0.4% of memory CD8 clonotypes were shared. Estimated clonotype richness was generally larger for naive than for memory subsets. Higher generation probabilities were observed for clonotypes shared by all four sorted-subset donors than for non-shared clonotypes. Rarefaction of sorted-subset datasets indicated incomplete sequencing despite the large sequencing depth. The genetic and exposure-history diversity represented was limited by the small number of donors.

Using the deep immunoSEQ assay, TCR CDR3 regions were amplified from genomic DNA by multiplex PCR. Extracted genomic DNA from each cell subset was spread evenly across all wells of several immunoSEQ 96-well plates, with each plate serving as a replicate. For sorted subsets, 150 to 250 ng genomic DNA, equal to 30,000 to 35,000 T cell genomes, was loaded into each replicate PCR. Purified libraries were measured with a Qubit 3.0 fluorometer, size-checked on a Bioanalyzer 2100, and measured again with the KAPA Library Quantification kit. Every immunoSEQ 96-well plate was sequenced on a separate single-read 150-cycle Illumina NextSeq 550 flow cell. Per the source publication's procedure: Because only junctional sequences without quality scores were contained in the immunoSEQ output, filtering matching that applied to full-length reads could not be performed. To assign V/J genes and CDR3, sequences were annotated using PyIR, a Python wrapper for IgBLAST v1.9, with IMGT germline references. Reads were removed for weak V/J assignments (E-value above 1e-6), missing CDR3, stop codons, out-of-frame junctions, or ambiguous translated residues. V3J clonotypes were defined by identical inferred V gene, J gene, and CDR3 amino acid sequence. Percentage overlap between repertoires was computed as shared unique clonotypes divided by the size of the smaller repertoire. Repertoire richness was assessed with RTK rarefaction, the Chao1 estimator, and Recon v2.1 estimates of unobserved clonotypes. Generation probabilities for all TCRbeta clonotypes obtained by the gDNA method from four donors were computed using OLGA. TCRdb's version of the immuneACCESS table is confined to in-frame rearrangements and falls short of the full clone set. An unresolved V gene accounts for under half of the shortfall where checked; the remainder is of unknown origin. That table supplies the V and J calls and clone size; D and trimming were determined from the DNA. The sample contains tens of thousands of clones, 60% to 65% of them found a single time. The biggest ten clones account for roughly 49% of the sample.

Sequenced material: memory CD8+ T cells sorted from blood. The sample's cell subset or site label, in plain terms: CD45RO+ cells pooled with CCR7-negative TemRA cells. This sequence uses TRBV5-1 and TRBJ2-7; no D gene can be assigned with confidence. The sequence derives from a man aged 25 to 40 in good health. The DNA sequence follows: TGCGCCAGCAGCGAAGTAGGGCCCTCCTACGAGCAGTACTTC. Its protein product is CASSEVGPSYEQYF.